This TCR beta chain was obtained from a study of early T cells in non-severe SARS-CoV-2 infection. Study context: Unsorted whole blood bulk RNA was sequenced, with unpaired chains.

This clonotype was counted at least ten times. Its antigen is unidentified. From the 5' RACE reads, TCRdb called clonotypes with MiXCR, one entry per CDR3 protein. Among under 55,000 distinct CDR3 sequences listed, approximately 10% were seen once. Study-wide results and limits: There was a bias toward anti-spike CD8 responses in VDJdb matching, which missed private and CD4 specificities.

The sequenced sample consisted of whole blood. The TCR originated in an adult who was a healthcare worker with PCR-confirmed SARS-CoV-2 infection or an uninfected control (not recorded which).

CDR3 residues: CASSLDAGANWNEQFF. The CDR3 DNA reads as TGTGCCAGCAGCTTAGACGCGGGAGCTAATTGGAATGAGCAGTTCTTC. J is TRBJ2-1 and V is TRBV7-2; 7 bases are a match to TRBD2. CDR3 length: 16 amino acids. From germline, CDR1 is SGHTA and CDR2 FQGNSA. After removal of 1 base from V and 7 bases from J, the junction contained 10 bases not matched to a gene.